The following is a T cell receptor beta chain sequence with its context. Its target is not known. Only in-frame clones appear in the TCRdb table, and some are missing; sequencing was by immunoSEQ multiplex PCR. Of roughly 350,000 clones in the sample, 80% to 90% were seen once. The data were taken from a study of Ad26.COV2.S vaccination and SARS-CoV-2 variants. Across the study: Ad26.COV2.S arm of COV1001 included the donor. Each vaccinee took Ad26.COV2.S intramuscularly, once or twice 56 days apart.

The V and J ends lost 4 bases and 6 bases, in that order; junction bases with no gene match: 7. From germline, CDR1 is SGHRS and CDR2 YFSETQ. The CDR3 is 14 amino acids. The study's findings and limits: Non-spike TCR breadth was similar in vaccine and placebo recipients.

As to treatment: around 19 received Ad26.COV2.S at low or high dose, single or two shots; 5 received placebo; per-sample allocation not given. Vaccine and placebo recipients were sampled on day 63 after the first injection. This TCR was recovered from a person between 18 and 59 years old who received the Ad26.COV2.S COVID-19 vaccine or a placebo. The sequenced sample was peripheral blood, obtained in a trial of Ad26.COV2.S vaccine versus placebo. V is TRBV5-1 and J is TRBJ2-7, with 10 bases identical to TRBD1. The CDR3 sequence is CASSPGQGLSEQYF. The CDR3 nucleotides read TGCGCCAGCAGCCCGGGACAGGGGTTGAGCGAGCAGTACTTC.